The 3 T cell receptor beta chains listed next were all sequenced from one sample in a study of radiation and T cells in renal cell carcinoma. This table comes from immunoSEQ multiplex PCR, and its TCRdb copy is limited to in-frame clones, with some not included. Of some 25,000 clones listed, roughly 64% are singletons. Indicated treatment: treatment-naive control, cytoreductive nephrectomy. Source: tumor tissue, taken from a patient whose treatment was nephrectomy without radiotherapy. The source is a man in his forties with renal cell carcinoma.

The V and J genes are TRBV7-8 and TRBJ2-2, with D possibly being TRBD1 (6 bases). The CDR3 loop spans 15 amino acids. The germline CDR1 and CDR2 sequences are SGHVS and FQNEAQ. V was trimmed by 2 bases and J by 1 base, leaving 8 bases between them. This chain's CDR3 is CASSLQGQNTGELFF. CDR3 nucleotide sequence: TGTGCCAGCAGCTTACAGGGACAGAACACCGGGGAGCTGTTTTTT.

This clone has only a few counts. The chain combines TRBV7-2 with TRBJ1-1; D uncertain. V was cut by 1 base and J by 7 bases, with 13 bases left in between. The CDR3 is 14 residues long. CDR1 is SGHTA and CDR2 is FQGNSA in the germline V gene. DNA of the CDR3: TGTGCCAGCAGCTTAGGTCGGGAGAAGGGTGAAGCTTTCTTT. This translates into CASSLGREKGEAFF.

The rearrangement uses TRBV7-6 and TRBJ1-4; D might be TRBD1 (6 bases). V shed 1 base and J shed 0 bases, with 6 bases lying between them. The CDR3 contains 15 residues. Germline CDR1 and CDR2: SGHVS and FNYEAQ. CDR3 in DNA: TGTGCCAGCAGCTTAGGGACAGCAACTAATGAAAAACTGTTTTTT. Translated, it gives CASSLGTATNEKLFF.